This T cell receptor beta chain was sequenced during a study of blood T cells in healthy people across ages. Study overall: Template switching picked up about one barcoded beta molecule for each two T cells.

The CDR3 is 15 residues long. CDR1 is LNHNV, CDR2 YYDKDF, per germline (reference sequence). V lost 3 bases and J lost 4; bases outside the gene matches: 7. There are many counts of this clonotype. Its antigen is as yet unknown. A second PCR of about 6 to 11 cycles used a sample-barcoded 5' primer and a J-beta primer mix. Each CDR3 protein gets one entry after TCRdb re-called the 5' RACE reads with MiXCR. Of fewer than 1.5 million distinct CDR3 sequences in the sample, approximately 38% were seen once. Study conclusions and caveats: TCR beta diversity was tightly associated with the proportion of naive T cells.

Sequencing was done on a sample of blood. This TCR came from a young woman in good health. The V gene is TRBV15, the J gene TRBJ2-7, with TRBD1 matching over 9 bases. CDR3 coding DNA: TGTGCCACCAGCAGTGCCGGGACAGGGTTTTACGAGCAGTACTTC. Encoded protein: CATSSAGTGFYEQYF. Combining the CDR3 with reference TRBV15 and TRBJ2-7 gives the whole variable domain DAMVIQNPRYQVTQFGKPVTLSCSQTLNHNVMYWYQQKSSQAPKLLFHYYDKDFNNEADTPDNFQSRRPNTSFCFLDIRSPGLGDTAMYLCATSSAGTGFYEQYFGPGTRLTVT.